Detailed here is one T cell receptor beta chain. What it binds is not known. This record belongs to a study of shared clonotypes between healthy human individuals. Study in general: Per donor, three plates held CD4 naive cells, three held CD4 memory, two held CD8 naive and one held CD8 memory.

Trimming shortened V by 3 bases and J by 3 bases, and 5 bases separated the two germline ends. CDR3 length equals 13 residues. Germline V gene lookup returns CDR1 WSHSY and CDR2 SAAADI. Profiling relied on immunoSEQ multiplex PCR, and the TCRdb table lists in-frame clones only, not all of them. The sample has 1.4 million to 1.5 million clones, roughly 95% seen once. Regarding the study as a whole: The sharing of roughly 5% of naive CD4 clonotypes was seen across several donors. Researchers found naive subsets generally carried larger estimated richness than memory subsets.

The rearrangement joins TRBV10-2 to TRBJ1-4; D gene ambiguous. The receptor was isolated from a man aged 25 to 40 in good health. The sequencing input was naive CD4+ T cells sorted from blood. The subset here: CD45RA+ positively selected. CDR3 DNA: TGCGCCAGCAGTGAAGTGCCTAATGAAAAACTGTTTTTT. Its protein product is CASSEVPNEKLFF.